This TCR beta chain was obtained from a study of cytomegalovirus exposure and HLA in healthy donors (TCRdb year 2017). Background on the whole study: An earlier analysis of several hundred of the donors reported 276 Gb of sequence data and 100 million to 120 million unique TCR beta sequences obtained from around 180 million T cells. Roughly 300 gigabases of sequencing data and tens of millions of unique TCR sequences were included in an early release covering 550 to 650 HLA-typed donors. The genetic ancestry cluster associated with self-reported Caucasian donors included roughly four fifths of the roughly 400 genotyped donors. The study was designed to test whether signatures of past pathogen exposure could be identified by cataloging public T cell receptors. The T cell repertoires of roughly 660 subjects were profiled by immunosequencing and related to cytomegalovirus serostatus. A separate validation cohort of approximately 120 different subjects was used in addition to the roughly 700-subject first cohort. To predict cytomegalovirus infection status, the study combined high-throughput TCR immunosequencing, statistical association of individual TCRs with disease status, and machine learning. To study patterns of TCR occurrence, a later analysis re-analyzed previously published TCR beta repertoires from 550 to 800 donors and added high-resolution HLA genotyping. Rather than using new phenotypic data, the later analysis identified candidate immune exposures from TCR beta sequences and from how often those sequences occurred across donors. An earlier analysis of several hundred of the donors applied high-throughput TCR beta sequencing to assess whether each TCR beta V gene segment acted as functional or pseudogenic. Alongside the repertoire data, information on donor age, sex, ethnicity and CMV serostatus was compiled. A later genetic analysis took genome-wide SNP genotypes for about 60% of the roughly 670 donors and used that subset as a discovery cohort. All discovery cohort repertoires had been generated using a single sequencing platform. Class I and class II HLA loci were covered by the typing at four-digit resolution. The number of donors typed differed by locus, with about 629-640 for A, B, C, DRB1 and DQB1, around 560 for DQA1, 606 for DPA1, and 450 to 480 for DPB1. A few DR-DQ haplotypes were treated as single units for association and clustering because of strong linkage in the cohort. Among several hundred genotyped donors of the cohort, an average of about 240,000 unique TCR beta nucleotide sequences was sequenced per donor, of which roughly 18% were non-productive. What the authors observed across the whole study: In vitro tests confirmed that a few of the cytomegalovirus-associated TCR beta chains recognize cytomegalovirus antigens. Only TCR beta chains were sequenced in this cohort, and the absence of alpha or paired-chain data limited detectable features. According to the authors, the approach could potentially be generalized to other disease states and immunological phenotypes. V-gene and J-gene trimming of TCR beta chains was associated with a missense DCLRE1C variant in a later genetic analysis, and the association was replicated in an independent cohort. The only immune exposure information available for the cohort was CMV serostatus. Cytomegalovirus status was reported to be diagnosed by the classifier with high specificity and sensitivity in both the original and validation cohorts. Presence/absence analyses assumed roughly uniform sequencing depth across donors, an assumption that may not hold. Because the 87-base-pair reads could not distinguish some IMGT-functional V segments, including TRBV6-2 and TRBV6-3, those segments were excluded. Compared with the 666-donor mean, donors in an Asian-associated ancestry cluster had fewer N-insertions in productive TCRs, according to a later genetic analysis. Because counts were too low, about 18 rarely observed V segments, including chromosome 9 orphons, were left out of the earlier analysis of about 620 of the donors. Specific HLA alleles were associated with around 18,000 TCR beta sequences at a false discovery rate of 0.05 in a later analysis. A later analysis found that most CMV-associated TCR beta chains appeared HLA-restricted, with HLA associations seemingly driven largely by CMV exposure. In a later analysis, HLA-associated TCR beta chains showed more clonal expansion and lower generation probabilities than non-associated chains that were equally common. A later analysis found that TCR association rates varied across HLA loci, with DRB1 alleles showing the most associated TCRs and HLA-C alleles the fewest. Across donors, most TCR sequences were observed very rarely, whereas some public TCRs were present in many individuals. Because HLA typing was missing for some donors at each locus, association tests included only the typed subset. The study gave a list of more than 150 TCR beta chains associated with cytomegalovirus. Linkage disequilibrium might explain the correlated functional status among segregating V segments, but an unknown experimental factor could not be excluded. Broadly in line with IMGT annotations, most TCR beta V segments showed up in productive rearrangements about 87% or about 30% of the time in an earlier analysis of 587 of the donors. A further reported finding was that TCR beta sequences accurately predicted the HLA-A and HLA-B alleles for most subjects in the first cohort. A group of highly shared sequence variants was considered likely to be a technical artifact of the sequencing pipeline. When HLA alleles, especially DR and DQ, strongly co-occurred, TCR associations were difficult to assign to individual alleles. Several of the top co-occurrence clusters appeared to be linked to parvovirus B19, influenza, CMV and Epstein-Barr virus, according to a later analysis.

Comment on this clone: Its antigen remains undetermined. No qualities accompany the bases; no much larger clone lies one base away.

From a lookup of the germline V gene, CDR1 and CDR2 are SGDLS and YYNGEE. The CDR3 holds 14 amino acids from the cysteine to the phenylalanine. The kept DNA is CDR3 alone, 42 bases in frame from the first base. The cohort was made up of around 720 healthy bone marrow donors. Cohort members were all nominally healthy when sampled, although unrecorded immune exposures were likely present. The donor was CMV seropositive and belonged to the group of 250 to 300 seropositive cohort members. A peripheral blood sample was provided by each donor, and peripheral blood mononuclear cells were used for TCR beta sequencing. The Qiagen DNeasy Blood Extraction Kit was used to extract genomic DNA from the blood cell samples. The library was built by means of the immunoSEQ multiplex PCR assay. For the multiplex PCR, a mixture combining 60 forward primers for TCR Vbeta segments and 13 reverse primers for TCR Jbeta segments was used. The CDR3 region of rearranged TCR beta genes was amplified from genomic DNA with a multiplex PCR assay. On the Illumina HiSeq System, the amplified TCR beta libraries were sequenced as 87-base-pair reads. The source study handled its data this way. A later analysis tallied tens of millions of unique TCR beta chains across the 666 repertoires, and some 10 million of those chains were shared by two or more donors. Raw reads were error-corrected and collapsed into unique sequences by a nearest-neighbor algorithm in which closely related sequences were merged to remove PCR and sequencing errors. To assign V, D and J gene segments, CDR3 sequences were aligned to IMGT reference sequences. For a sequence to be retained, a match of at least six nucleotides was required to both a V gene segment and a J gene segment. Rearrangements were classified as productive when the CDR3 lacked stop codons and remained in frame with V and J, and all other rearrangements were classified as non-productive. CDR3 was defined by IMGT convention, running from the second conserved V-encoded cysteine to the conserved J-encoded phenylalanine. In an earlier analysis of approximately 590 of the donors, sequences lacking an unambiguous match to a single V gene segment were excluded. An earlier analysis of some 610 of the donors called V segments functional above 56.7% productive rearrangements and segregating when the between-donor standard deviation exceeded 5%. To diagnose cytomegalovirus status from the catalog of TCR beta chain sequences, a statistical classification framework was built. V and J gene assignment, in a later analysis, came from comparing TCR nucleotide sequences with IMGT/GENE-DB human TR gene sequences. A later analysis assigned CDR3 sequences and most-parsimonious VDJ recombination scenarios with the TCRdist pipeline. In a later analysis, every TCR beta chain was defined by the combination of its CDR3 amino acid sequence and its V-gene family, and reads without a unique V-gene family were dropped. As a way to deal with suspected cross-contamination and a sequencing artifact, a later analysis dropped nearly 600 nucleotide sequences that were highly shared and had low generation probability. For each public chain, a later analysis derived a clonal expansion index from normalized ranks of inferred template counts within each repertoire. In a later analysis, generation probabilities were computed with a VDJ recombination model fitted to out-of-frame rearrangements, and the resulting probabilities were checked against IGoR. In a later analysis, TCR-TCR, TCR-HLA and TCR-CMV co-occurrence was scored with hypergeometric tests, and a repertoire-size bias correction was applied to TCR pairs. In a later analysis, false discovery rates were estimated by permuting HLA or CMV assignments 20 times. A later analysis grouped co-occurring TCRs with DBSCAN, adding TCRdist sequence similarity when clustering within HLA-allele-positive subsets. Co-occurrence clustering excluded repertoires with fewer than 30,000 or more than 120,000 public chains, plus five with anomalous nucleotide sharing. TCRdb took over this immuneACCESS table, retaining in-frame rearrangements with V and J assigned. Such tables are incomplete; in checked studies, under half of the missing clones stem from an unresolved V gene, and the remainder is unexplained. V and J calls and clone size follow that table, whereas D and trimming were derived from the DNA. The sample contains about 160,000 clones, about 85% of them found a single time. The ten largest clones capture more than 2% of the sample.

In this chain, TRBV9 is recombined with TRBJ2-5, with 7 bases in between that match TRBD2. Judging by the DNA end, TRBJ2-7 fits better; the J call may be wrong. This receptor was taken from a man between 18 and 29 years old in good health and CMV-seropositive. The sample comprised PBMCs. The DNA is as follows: TGTGCCAGCAGCGTAGAGGGAGGGGTCTACGAGCAGTACTTC. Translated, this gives CASSVEGGVYEQYF.